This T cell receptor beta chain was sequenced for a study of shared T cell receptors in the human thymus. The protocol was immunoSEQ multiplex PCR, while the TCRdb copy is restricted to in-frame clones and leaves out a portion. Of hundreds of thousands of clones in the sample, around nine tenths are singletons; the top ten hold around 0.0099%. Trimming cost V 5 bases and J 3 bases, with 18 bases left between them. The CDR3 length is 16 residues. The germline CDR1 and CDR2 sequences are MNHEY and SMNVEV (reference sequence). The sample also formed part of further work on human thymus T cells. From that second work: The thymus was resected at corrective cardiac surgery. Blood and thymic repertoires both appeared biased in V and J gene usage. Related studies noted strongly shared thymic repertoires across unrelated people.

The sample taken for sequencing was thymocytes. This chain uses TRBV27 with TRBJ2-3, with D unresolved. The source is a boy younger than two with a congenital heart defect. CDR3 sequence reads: CASSPSRRVLTDTQYF. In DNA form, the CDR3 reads TGTGCCAGCAGTCCCAGCCGTCGGGTTTTAACAGATACGCAGTATTTT.